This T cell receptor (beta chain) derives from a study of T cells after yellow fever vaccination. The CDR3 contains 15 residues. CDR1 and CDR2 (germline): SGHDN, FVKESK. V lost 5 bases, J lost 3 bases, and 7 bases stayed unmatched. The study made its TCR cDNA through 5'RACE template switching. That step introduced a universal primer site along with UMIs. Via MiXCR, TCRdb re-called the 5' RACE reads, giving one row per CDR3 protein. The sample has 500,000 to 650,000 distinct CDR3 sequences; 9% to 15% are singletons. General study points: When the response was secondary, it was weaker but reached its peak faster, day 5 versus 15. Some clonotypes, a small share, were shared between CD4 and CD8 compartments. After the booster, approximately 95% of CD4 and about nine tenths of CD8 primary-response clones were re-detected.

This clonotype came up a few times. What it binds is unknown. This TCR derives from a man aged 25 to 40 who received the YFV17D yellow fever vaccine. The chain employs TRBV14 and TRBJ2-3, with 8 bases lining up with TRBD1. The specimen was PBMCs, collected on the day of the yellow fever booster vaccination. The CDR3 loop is CASSVRQGWTDTQYF. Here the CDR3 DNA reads TGTGCCAGCAGCGTGCGACAGGGGTGGACAGATACGCAGTATTTT.